This entry lists 21 T cell receptor beta chains sequenced from one sample in a study of vaccination effects on CD4 cells after COVID-19. The antigens these receptors bind are not known. Before sequencing took place, the ViraFEST assay used viral peptide pools to expand antigen-specific CD4+ T cells. When ten to eleven days of culture had elapsed, CD4+ T cells were isolated. The table came from immunoSEQ multiplex PCR; TCRdb's copy has only in-frame clones and leaves some out. Among 50,000 to 65,000 clones listed, 80% were seen once. Sequenced here: CD4+ T cells from PBMCs cultured with HCoV-229E spike peptides, sampled before COVID-19 vaccination. These receptors all come from a human donor who received a COVID-19 vaccine.

The chain couples TRBV3-1 (or the pseudogene TRBV3-2) to TRBJ2-5, with 7 bases that match TRBD1. CDR3 length: 14 amino acids. Trimming at V came to 2 bases and at J to 4 bases, leaving 4 bases not matched to a gene. Per the germline V gene, CDR1 is LGHDT and CDR2 is YNNKEL (reference sequence). CDR3 bases: TGTGCCAGCAGCCAAACGGGACAGAGAGAGACCCAGTACTTC. Protein: CASSQTGQRETQYF.

The CDR3 DNA is TGTGCCAGCTCACCACCCCCGGGGAGTTTCCAAGAGACCCAGTACTTC. It codes for CASSPPPGSFQETQYF. The chain is built from TRBV18 and TRBJ2-5; weak D call: TRBD2 (5 bases). The CDR3 is 16 amino acids. V lost 0 bases, J lost 1 base, and 12 bases lay in between. The germline V gene encodes CDR1 KGHSH and CDR2 LQKENI.

The CDR3 spells CAWSVWGAGRAEAFF. The DNA of the CDR3 is TGTGCCTGGAGTGTATGGGGGGCGGGAAGGGCTGAAGCTTTCTTT. The rearrangement joins TRBV30 to TRBJ1-1; tentatively, D is TRBD1 (6 bases). The V and J ends lost 0 bases and 6 bases respectively, with 17 bases between them. CDR1 is GTSNPN, CDR2 SVGIG, per germline (reference sequence). The CDR3 sequence is 15 residues long.

J is TRBJ2-5 and V is TRBV5-1, with 8 bases fitting TRBD2. There are 16 residues in the CDR3. Germline values: CDR1 SGHRS, CDR2 YFSETQ. V shed 0 bases and J 5 bases; nucleotides not matched to a gene: 9. The CDR3 sequence is CASSLAASGGGETQYF. CDR3 nucleotide sequence: TGCGCCAGCAGCTTGGCAGCGAGCGGGGGAGGGGAGACCCAGTACTTC. The full variable domain, completed using reference TRBV5-1 and TRBJ2-5, is KAGVTQTPRYLIKTRGQQVTLSCSPISGHRSVSWYQQTPGQGLQFLFEYFSETQRNKGNFPGRFSGRQFSNSRSEMNVSTLELGDSALYLCASSLAASGGGETQYFGPGTRLLVL.

The gene calls are TRBV9 and TRBJ2-2; weak D call: TRBD2 (6 bases). This CDR3 is 15 amino acids long. Trimming took 3 bases from V and 1 from J, leaving 10 bases between them. Per the germline V gene, CDR1 is SGDLS and CDR2 is YYNGEE. Here the CDR3 DNA reads TGTGCCAGCAGCGCGGGACTCGAGAACACCGGGGAGCTGTTTTTT. The encoded protein is CASSAGLENTGELFF.

The V and J genes are TRBV5-1 and TRBJ2-1; D gene unclear. The CDR3 spans 15 residues. Germline lookup yields CDR1 SGHRS and CDR2 YFSETQ. V gave up 0 bases and J gave up 5 bases, with 12 bases separating them. The CDR3 loop is CASSLGLDIHNEQFF. The CDR3 DNA sequence: TGCGCCAGCAGCTTGGGGCTAGACATCCACAATGAGCAGTTCTTC.

The chain is built from TRBV14 and TRBJ2-7; either TRBD1 or TRBD2 may supply D (5 bases each). CDR1 and CDR2 from the germline V gene are SGHDN and FVKESK. Deletions cut 4 bases from V and 6 bases from J, with 10 bases between. This CDR3 comprises 12 residues. The CDR3 DNA reads as TGTGCCAGCAGCCGATCTGGGACCGAGCAGTACGTC. Its protein product is CASSRSGTEQYV.

The chain employs TRBV6-5 and TRBJ1-2; D not certain. Per the germline V gene, CDR1 is MNHEY and CDR2 is SVGAGI. Trimming shortened V by 9 bases and J by 5 bases, and 7 bases separated the two germline ends. This CDR3 spans 10 amino acids. CDR3 coding DNA: TGTGCCAGTCAGTTATATGGCTACACCTTC. Translated: CASQLYGYTF.

The V call is TRBV10-1, the J call TRBJ2-5; D unresolved. CDR3 length: 12 residues. The V gene's germline CDR1 is WNHNN and CDR2 SYGVQD (reference sequence). V was clipped by 8 bases and J by 0 bases, with 7 bases between them. This chain's CDR3 is CASSGHQETQYF. The CDR3 nucleotides are TGCGCCAGCTCAGGACACCAAGAGACCCAGTACTTC.

Points on this clone: This sample also contains other DNA sequences that code for the same CDR3. The chain recombines TRBV28 with TRBJ1-2; D remains unclear. Germline V gene lookup returns CDR1 MDHEN and CDR2 SYDVKM. V was shortened by 3 bases and J by 8 bases, with 10 bases between the two germline ends. CDR3 size: 12 residues. The CDR3 region is CASSLGVSGYTF. In DNA, the CDR3 is TGTGCCAGCAGTTTGGGAGTATCCGGCTACACCTTC.

This chain uses TRBV2 with TRBJ2-2, with 8 bases that match TRBD1. In germline, CDR1 is SNHLY, CDR2 FYNNEI. J gave up 3 bases and V 6 bases, and 6 bases lay outside the gene matches. The CDR3 has 15 amino acids. The CDR3 reads CASSHRDRYTGELFF. The CDR3 DNA sequence: TGTGCCAGCAGCCACAGGGACAGGTACACCGGGGAGCTGTTTTTT.

The rearrangement joins TRBV6-2 or TRBV6-3 to TRBJ2-1; 11 bases are shared with TRBD2. After removal of 5 bases from V and 8 bases from J, the junction contained 8 bases not matched to a gene. The germline V gene has CDR1 MNHEY and CDR2 SVGEGT. The CDR3 has 15 amino acids. The CDR3, as DNA: TGTGCCAGCAGTCTTAGCGGGGGGGCCCCGGATGAGCAGTTCTTC. Its translation is CASSLSGGAPDEQFF.

This clone came up a few times. This chain connects TRBV12-3 or TRBV12-4 to TRBJ1-2; TRBD1 matches at 7 bases. The CDR3 is 13 amino acids. J lost 6 bases, V lost 6 bases, and 7 bases had no gene match. The DNA for the CDR3 is TGTGCCAGCAGCCCCGGGACAGCAGATGGCTACACCTTC. Residues: CASSPGTADGYTF.

V is TRBV24-1 and J is TRBJ2-1, with a tentative D call TRBD2 (5 bases). The V and J ends lost 4 bases and 5 bases respectively, with 14 bases between them. Germline lookup yields CDR1 KGHDR and CDR2 SFDVKD. The CDR3 is 15 residues long. In DNA, the CDR3 is TGTGCCACCAGTGAACTTAGGACTGGCAACAATGAGCAGTTCTTC. It translates to CATSELRTGNNEQFF.

V and J are TRBV5-1 and TRBJ1-3; perhaps TRBD1 as D (6 bases). The V gene lost 4 bases and the J gene lost 0 bases, with 11 bases spanning the gap. This CDR3 is 15 amino acids long. Germline values: CDR1 SGHRS, CDR2 YFSETQ. CDR3 sequence (DNA): TGCGCCAGCAGCCCGACAGGAGACTCTGGAAACACCATATATTTT. This codes for CASSPTGDSGNTIYF.

V usage is TRBV12-3 or TRBV12-4 and J usage is TRBJ2-5; TRBD1 is a possible D gene (6 bases). CDR3 size: 13 residues. V lost 1 base to trimming and J lost 4 bases, with 7 bases between them. The CDR3 nucleotides read TGTGCCAGCAGTTTAGGACAGGCAGAGACCCAGTACTTC. Translated, it gives CASSLGQAETQYF.

The chain has TRBV20-1 and TRBJ2-1; D is uncertain. The CDR3 runs 10 residues. Germline-derived CDR1 and CDR2 are DFQATT and SNEGSKA (reference sequence). Trimming removed 0 bases from V and 12 bases from J, with 6 bases in between. The CDR3 DNA reads as TGCAGTGCTAGAGATTACTCGCAGTTCTTC. Amino acids: CSARDYSQFF.

The J gene is TRBJ2-2, the V gene TRBV3-1 (or the pseudogene TRBV3-2); 9 nucleotides match TRBD2. The V gene end was trimmed by 5 bases and the J gene end by 0 bases; junction bases not matched to a gene: 10. The CDR3 is 18 amino acids. Germline V CDR1 and CDR2: LGHDT, YNNKEL (reference sequence). The CDR3 reads CASSEGGSGGANTGELFF. CDR3 in DNA: TGTGCCAGCAGCGAGGGGGGTAGCGGGGGTGCGAACACCGGGGAGCTGTTTTTT.

V usage is TRBV12-3 or TRBV12-4 and J usage is TRBJ1-1; D gene uncertain. This CDR3 is built from 12 residues. The germline V and J ends were trimmed by 2 bases and 3 bases, with 4 bases remaining between them. CDR3 amino acids: CASSLTYTEAFF. The CDR3 nucleotides read TGTGCCAGCAGTTTAACTTACACTGAAGCTTTCTTT.

The J gene is TRBJ1-5, the V gene TRBV7-8, with D hard to call. The CDR3 consists of 17 residues. Germline values: CDR1 SGHVS, CDR2 FQNEAQ. With 1 base removed from V and 5 bases from J, the gap between germline ends came to 18 bases. The CDR3 DNA reads TGTGCCAGCAGCTTAGATCACAGACCCATCGAGGATCAGCCCCAGCATTTT. It encodes CASSLDHRPIEDQPQHF.

The sample holds a few counts of this clone. This rearrangement joins TRBV19 to TRBJ1-2, with D maybe TRBD1 (5 bases). Germline V gene data show CDR1 as LNHDA and CDR2 as SQIVND (reference sequence). The CDR3 contains 14 residues. Trimming shortened V by 3 bases and J by 8 bases, and 16 bases separated the two germline ends. CDR3: CASSMRQGSGGYTF. The CDR3 DNA is TGTGCCAGTAGTATGCGCCAGGGCTCGGGCGGCTACACCTTC.